These 6 T cell receptor beta chains were sequenced from one sample in a study of blood T cell repertoires in COVID-19. The repertoire was sequenced with immunoSEQ multiplex PCR; TCRdb's copy has only in-frame clones and lacks some. Of more than 300,000 clones listed, more than 90% were seen once; the top ten hold under 20%. Sequenced sample: PBMCs or T cells enriched from blood (not recorded which). These receptors all stem from a woman in her thirties who had recovered from COVID-19.

The chain uses TRBV25-1 and TRBJ2-3, with 8 nucleotides matching TRBD1. Germline trimming cut 2 bases from V and 2 bases from J; bases unmatched to any gene: 12. CDR1 and CDR2 from the germline V gene are MGHDK and SYGVNS. The CDR3 runs to 18 residues. The CDR3 protein is CASSEGRTGHKPTDTQYF. As DNA, the CDR3 is TGTGCCAGCAGTGAAGGGAGGACAGGGCATAAGCCCACAGATACGCAGTATTTT.

The chain employs TRBV28 and TRBJ1-5; D gene uncertain. V was shortened by 8 bases and J by 7 bases, with 15 bases between the two germline ends. This CDR3 contains 13 residues. Germline lookup yields CDR1 MDHEN and CDR2 SYDVKM. CDR3: CASGTGVGQPQHF. The CDR3 DNA reads as TGTGCCAGCGGCACCGGGGTCGGACAGCCCCAGCATTTT. Full variable domain (missing parts from reference TRBV28 and TRBJ1-5): DVKVTQSSRYLVKRTGEKVFLECVQDMDHENMFWYRQDPGLGLRLIYFSYDVKMKEKGDIPEGYSVSREKKERFSLILESASTNQTSMYLCASGTGVGQPQHFGDGTRLSIL.

This chain joins TRBV6-5 and TRBJ1-2; 7 nucleotides match TRBD1. Trimming took 7 bases from V and 6 from J; bases not matched to a gene: 5. CDR1 is MNHEY, CDR2 SVGAGI, per germline. The CDR3 has 12 residues. CDR3 sequence (DNA): TGTGCCAGCACTAGGGGGCTTGATGGCTACACCTTC. This encodes CASTRGLDGYTF.

The chain couples TRBV2 to TRBJ1-6, with a tentative D call TRBD1 (6 bases). CDR1 SNHLY and CDR2 FYNNEI come from the germline V gene. CDR3 size: 13 residues. V was trimmed by 4 bases and J by 7 bases, leaving 8 bases between them. The CDR3 sequence: CASSGTVNSPLHF. The CDR3 nucleotides read TGTGCCAGCAGTGGGACAGTAAATTCACCCCTCCACTTT.

The chain employs TRBV7-3 and TRBJ2-3; a weak D match, TRBD2 (6 bases). Germline V gives CDR1 SGHTA, CDR2 FQGTGA. V lost 3 bases, J lost 4 bases, and 8 bases lay in between. The length of the CDR3 is 13 residues. CDR3 nucleotides: TGTGCCAGCAGCTTCGGGGGACCAGATACGCAGTATTTT. Protein sequence: CASSFGGPDTQYF.

V gene TRBV30 combines with J gene TRBJ2-2; weak D call: TRBD2 (5 bases). The CDR3 length is 13 residues. Germline lookup yields CDR1 GTSNPN and CDR2 SVGIG (reference sequence). The CDR3 DNA is TGTGCTGCGCGGGTAGGGTTCACCGGGGAGCTGTTTTTT. The encoded protein is CAARVGFTGELFF.